This T cell receptor beta chain appears in the sequencing data of a study of blood T cell repertoires in COVID-19. Seattle participants joined during active infection and were tracked over time. In the original analysis: For nucleated cells, counts were estimated from reference gene primer amplification. The table came from immunoSEQ multiplex PCR; TCRdb's copy has only in-frame clones and leaves some out. V and J calls and clone size are given by that table; D and trimming were obtained from the DNA. The repertoire consists of roughly 250,000 clones, with about nine tenths occurring once and the leading ten covering 0.83%. V dropped 5 bases and J dropped 8; count of bases not matched to a gene: 18. There are 16 residues in the CDR3. Germline CDR1 and CDR2: GTSNPN and SVGIG (reference sequence).

The chain is built from TRBV30 and TRBJ1-2; 9 nucleotides line up with TRBD1. The source is a man younger than 40 with COVID-19, enrolled during active disease. Input material: peripheral blood. CDR3 nucleotide sequence: TGTGCCTGGTTCCGGGACAGGGACTTCAATTCGTGGGGCTACACCTTC. Translated, it gives CAWFRDRDFNSWGYTF.